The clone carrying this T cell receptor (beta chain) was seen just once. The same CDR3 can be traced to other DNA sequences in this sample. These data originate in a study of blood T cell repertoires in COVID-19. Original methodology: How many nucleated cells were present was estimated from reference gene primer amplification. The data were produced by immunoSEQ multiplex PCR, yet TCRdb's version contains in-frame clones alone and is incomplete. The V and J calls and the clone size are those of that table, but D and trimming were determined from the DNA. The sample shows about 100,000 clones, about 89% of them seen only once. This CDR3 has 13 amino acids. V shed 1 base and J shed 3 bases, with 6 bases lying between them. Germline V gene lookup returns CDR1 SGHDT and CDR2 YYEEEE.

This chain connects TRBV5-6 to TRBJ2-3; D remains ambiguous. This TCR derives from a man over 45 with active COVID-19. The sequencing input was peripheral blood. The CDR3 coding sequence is TGTGCCAGCAGCTTGCGAGGAACAGATACGCAGTATTTT. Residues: CASSLRGTDTQYF. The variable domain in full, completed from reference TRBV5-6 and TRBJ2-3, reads DAGVTQSPTHLIKTRGQQVTLRCSPKSGHDTVSWYQQALGQGPQFIFQYYEEEERQRGNFPDRFSGHQFPNYSSELNVNALLLGDSALYLCASSLRGTDTQYFGPGTRLTVL.